A single sample gave rise to the 17 T cell receptor beta chains below, sequenced in a study of T cells in localized non-small cell lung cancer. Data came from immunoSEQ multiplex PCR; TCRdb stores just in-frame clones and leaves some out. The data contain tens of thousands of clones, 80% to 90% of them seen just once; the ten biggest clones take up around 14%. The source was peripheral blood, collected before any cancer treatment. The receptors stem from a man aged 40 to 70 with stage I squamous cell lung carcinoma.

This clone was observed once. The chain has TRBV10-1 and TRBJ2-3; 8 bases are a match to TRBD1. The CDR3 runs 17 residues. Germline-derived CDR1 and CDR2 are WNHNN and SYGVQD (reference sequence). V was pared by 6 bases and J by 1 base, with 12 bases of the junction left unmatched. The CDR3 DNA is TGCGCCAGCAGCGGAGAACTTACAGGGGGTGGCACAGATACGCAGTATTTT. Protein product: CASSGELTGGGTDTQYF.

This chain uses TRBV6-5 with TRBJ2-6; D remains ambiguous. Germline CDR1 reads MNHEY; CDR2 reads SVGAGI. This CDR3 has 15 residues. V lost 2 bases to trimming and J lost 0 bases, with 5 bases between them. The CDR3 sequence: CASSYRTSGANVLTF. The CDR3 nucleotides read TGTGCCAGCAGTTACAGGACCTCTGGGGCCAACGTCCTGACTTTC.

V usage is TRBV29-1 and J usage is TRBJ1-1, with a tentative D call TRBD1 (5 bases). CDR1 and CDR2 from the germline V gene are SQVTM and ANQGSEA. Trimming left V 7 bases short and J 2 bases short, with 14 bases between. The CDR3 is 13 residues long. CDR3 nucleotide sequence: TGCAGCGGTACCCAGGGAGGTAACACTGAAGCTTTCTTT. Residues: CSGTQGGNTEAFF.

The chain has TRBV4-1 and TRBJ1-4, with D uncertain. Germline values: CDR1 MGHRA, CDR2 YSYEKL. Trimming took 1 base from V and 1 from J, leaving 16 bases between them. The CDR3 length is 18 residues. The DNA of the CDR3 is TGCGCCAGCAGCCAAGGATATAGGGTAGTGCGAACTAATGAAAAACTGTTTTTT. Translating it yields CASSQGYRVVRTNEKLFF.

The chain has TRBV7-6 and TRBJ1-4, with D perhaps matching TRBD1 (6 bases). V was trimmed by 4 bases and J by 7 bases, leaving 10 bases between them. Germline V gene data show CDR1 as SGHVS and CDR2 as FNYEAQ. CDR3 length: 13 amino acids. DNA for the CDR3: TGTGCCAGCAGCTCTACAGGGAGTGAAAAACTGTTTTTT. Translated: CASSSTGSEKLFF.

This clone was counted between two and nine times. The rearrangement uses TRBV10-1 and TRBJ1-5; 8 bases align to TRBD1. The CDR3 has 17 amino acids. The germline gives CDR1 WNHNN, CDR2 SYGVQD (reference sequence). Unmatched junction bases numbered 13, after V lost 6 bases and J lost 3 bases. CDR3 sequence: CASRSQGAQSYNQPQHF. CDR3 DNA: TGCGCCAGCAGGTCCCAGGGGGCCCAATCCTACAATCAGCCCCAGCATTTT.

The chain is built from TRBV5-1 and TRBJ1-2; the D gene is possibly TRBD1 (5 bases). This CDR3 spans 15 amino acids. Germline V gene lookup returns CDR1 SGHRS and CDR2 YFSETQ. Trimming removed 0 bases at V and 4 bases at J, with 13 bases between. In DNA form, the CDR3 reads TGCGCCAGCAGCTTGGTCGCCAGTGGGGCCTATGGCTACACCTTC. Protein product: CASSLVASGAYGYTF.

The rearrangement links TRBV7-6 to TRBJ2-6; the D is unclear. V was shortened by 6 bases and J by 0 bases, with 6 bases between the two germline ends. Germline assignment: CDR1 SGHVS and CDR2 FNYEAQ. The CDR3 is 14 residues long. The CDR3 bases are TGTGCCAGCAGTCTCTTCTCTGGGGCCAACGTCCTGACTTTC. Protein: CASSLFSGANVLTF.

This rearrangement joins TRBV4-2 to TRBJ2-3; 9 positions agree with TRBD2. Germline CDR1 reads LGHNA; CDR2 reads YNFKEQ. The V segment lost 1 base and the J segment 4 bases; nucleotides outside the gene matches: 3. This CDR3 is built from 15 residues. CDR3 residues: CASSQGGGASDTQYF. In nucleotides, the CDR3 is TGTGCCAGCAGCCAAGGCGGGGGGGCATCAGATACGCAGTATTTT.

The J gene is TRBJ1-2, the V gene TRBV5-1, with unresolved D. Germline V CDR1 and CDR2: SGHRS, YFSETQ. V dropped 3 bases and J dropped 4 bases, with 10 bases sitting between them. This CDR3 contains 13 residues. The CDR3 loop reads CASSSISGYGYTF. The CDR3 DNA reads as TGCGCCAGCAGCTCAATATCGGGCTATGGCTACACCTTC.

The gene calls are TRBV7-8 and TRBJ1-2; D unresolved. V was clipped by 6 bases and J by 5 bases, with 10 bases between them. Germline V lookup: CDR1 SGHVS, CDR2 FQNEAQ. The CDR3 extends over 12 amino acids. Here the CDR3 reads CASRGGFYGYTF. As DNA, the CDR3 is TGTGCCAGCAGGGGAGGTTTTTATGGCTACACCTTC.

This rearrangement joins TRBV6-1 to TRBJ2-7; the match to TRBD1 covers 7 bases. Germline CDR1 and CDR2: MNHNS and SASEGT. This CDR3 spans 15 amino acids. With V trimmed by 1 base and J by 4 bases, 7 bases remained unmatched. CDR3 nucleotide sequence: TGTGCCAGCAGTGAAGAGGGACAGATAACTTACGAGCAGTACTTC. It yields the protein CASSEEGQITYEQYF.

The chain combines TRBV7-8 with TRBJ1-2, with a possible D match to TRBD1 (5 bases). Per the germline V gene, CDR1 is SGHVS and CDR2 is FQNEAQ. V was cut by 5 bases and J by 2 bases, with 15 bases left in between. The length of the CDR3 is 15 residues. Written as DNA, the CDR3 is TGTGCCAGCAGCCCTGGCCGGGGGGAGAACTATGGCTACACCTTC. Its protein product is CASSPGRGENYGYTF.

The chain couples TRBV19 to TRBJ2-2, with 7 nucleotides matching TRBD2. Germline lookup yields CDR1 LNHDA and CDR2 SQIVND (reference sequence). Trimming at V came to 6 bases and at J to 4 bases, leaving 5 bases not matched to a gene. CDR3 size: 14 residues. CDR3 DNA: TGTGCCAGTAGATGGGACTACCTCACCGGGGAGCTGTTTTTT. Translating gives CASRWDYLTGELFF.

J is TRBJ1-1 and V is TRBV19, with 9 bases aligning to TRBD1. Germline loops: CDR1 LNHDA, CDR2 SQIVND (reference sequence). This CDR3 comprises 13 residues. J was trimmed by 8 bases and V by 6 bases; bases with no gene match: 7. The CDR3 DNA is TGTGCCAGTAGCCGGACAGGGGTAGAAGAAGCTTTCTTT. Encoded protein: CASSRTGVEEAFF.

This chain joins TRBV2 and TRBJ1-5; D is unclear. CDR3 length: 15 amino acids. Per germline, CDR1 SNHLY and CDR2 FYNNEI. V was clipped by 5 bases and J by 0 bases, with 11 bases between them. Here the CDR3 DNA reads TGTGCCAGCAGTCGAGACATTTATAGCAATCAGCCCCAGCATTTT. Its translation: CASSRDIYSNQPQHF.

The rearrangement links TRBV18 to TRBJ2-3, with no clear D. The length of the CDR3 is 13 residues. Germline V gene data show CDR1 as KGHSH and CDR2 as LQKENI. V shed 5 bases and J shed 0 bases, with 6 bases lying between them. In DNA, the CDR3 is TGTGCCAGCTCATTTTCTAGCACAGATACGCAGTATTTT. This translates into CASSFSSTDTQYF. The full variable domain, rest sourced from reference TRBV18 and TRBJ2-3, is NAGVMQNPRHLVRRRGQEARLRCSPMKGHSHVYWYRQLPEEGLKFMVYLQKENIIDESGMPKERFSAEFPKEGPSILRIQQVVRGDSAAYFCASSFSSTDTQYFGPGTRLTVL.